The clone carrying this TCR beta chain was seen a handful of times. TCRdb ran MiXCR on the 5' RACE reads and lists one entry per CDR3 protein. The sample holds 300,000 to 450,000 distinct CDR3 sequences; 6.2% are singletons and the top ten take over 12%. This specimen belongs to a study of T cells after yellow fever vaccination. The CDR3 is made up of 15 amino acids. V was shortened by 5 bases and J by 0 bases, with 12 bases between the two germline ends. Per germline, CDR1 SGHTA and CDR2 FQGNSA. Specimen: PBMCs, collected 5 days after the yellow fever booster vaccination. V gene TRBV7-2 combines with J gene TRBJ2-3; D unclear. The TCR sequence derives from a man aged 30 to 45 who received the YFV17D yellow fever vaccine. The CDR3 here is CASSPTRSSTDTQYF. The CDR3, as DNA: TGTGCCAGCAGCCCCACCAGGTCTAGCACAGATACGCAGTATTTT.